This T cell receptor (beta chain) appears in the sequencing data of a study of blood T cell repertoires in COVID-19. A few counts support this clone. Participant reports of clinical history set cohort assignment. This CDR3 has 16 residues. The germline gives CDR1 LNHDA, CDR2 SQIVND (reference sequence). The V and J ends lost 6 bases and 5 bases, in that order; junction bases with no gene match: 11. Only in-frame clones appear in the TCRdb table, and some are missing; sequencing was by immunoSEQ multiplex PCR. In the table there are 150,000 or so clones, 65% to 85% of which are singletons. The chain recombines TRBV19 with TRBJ2-2; 8 nucleotides align to TRBD2. This receptor was taken from a man aged 65 to 79 who had been exposed to COVID-19. The material sequenced was PBMCs or T cells enriched from blood (not recorded which). Written as DNA, the CDR3 is TGTGCCAGTAGCCAGACCGGGACTAGATCTACCGGGGAGCTGTTTTTT. This encodes CASSQTGTRSTGELFF.